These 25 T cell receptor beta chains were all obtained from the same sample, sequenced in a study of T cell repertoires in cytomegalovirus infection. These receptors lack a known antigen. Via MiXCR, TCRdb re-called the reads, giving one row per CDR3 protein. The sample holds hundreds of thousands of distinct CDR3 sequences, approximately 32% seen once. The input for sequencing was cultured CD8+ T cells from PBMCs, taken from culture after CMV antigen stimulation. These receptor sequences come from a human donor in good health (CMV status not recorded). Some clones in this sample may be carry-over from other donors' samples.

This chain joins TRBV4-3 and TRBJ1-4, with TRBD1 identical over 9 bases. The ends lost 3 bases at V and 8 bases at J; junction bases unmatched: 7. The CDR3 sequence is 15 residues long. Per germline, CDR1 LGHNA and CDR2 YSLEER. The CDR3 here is CASSQGTGLVEKLFF. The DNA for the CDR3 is TGCGCCAGCAGCCAGGGGACAGGGTTGGTGGAAAAACTGTTTTTT.

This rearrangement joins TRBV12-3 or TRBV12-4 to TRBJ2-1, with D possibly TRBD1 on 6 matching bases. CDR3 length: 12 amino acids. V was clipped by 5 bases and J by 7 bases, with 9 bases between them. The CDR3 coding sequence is TGTGCCAGCAGTGAAACAGGGAATGAGCAGTTCTTC. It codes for CASSETGNEQFF.

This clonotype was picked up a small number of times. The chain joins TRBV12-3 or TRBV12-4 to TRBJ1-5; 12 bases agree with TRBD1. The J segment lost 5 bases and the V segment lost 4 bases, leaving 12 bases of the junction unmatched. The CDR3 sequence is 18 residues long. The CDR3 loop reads CASSSSGTGGAGHQPQHF. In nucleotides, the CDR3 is TGTGCCAGCAGTTCCTCCGGGACAGGGGGCGCCGGGCATCAGCCCCAGCATTTT.

For the CDR3, the DNA is TGTGCCAGCAGTTCCATCAGCCCAGTCCGAAGCTCCTACAATGAGCAGTTCTTC. The encoded protein is CASSSISPVRSSYNEQFF. This chain links TRBV27 with TRBJ2-1; no clear D. Germline V gene lookup returns CDR1 MNHEY and CDR2 SMNVEV (reference sequence). V was pared by 4 bases and J by 0 bases, with 19 bases between. This CDR3 is built from 18 residues.

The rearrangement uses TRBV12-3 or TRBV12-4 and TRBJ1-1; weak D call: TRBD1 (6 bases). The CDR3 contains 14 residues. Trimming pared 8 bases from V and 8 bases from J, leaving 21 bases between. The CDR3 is CASGSRTAVPEAFF. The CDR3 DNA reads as TGTGCCAGCGGGTCGAGGACAGCAGTCCCAGAAGCTTTCTTT.

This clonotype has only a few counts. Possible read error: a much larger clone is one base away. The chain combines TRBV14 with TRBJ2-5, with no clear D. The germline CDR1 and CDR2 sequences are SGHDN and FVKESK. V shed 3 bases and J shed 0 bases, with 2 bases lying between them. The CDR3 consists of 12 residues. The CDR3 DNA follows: TGTGCCAGCAGCCAGTACCAAGAGACCCAGTACTTC. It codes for CASSQYQETQYF.

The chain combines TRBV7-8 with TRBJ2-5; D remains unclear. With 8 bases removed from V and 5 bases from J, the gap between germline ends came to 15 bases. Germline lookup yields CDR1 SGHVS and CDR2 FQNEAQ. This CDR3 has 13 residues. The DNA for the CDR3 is TGTGCCAGCGCATTGGCAGGAGAGGAGACCCAGTACTTC. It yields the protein CASALAGEETQYF.

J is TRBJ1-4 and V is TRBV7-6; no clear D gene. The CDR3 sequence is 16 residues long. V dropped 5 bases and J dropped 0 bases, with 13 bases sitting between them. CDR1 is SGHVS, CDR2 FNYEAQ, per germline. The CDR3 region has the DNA TGTGCCAGCAGCACTATATCAGTTGCAACTAATGAAAAACTGTTTTTT. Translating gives CASSTISVATNEKLFF.

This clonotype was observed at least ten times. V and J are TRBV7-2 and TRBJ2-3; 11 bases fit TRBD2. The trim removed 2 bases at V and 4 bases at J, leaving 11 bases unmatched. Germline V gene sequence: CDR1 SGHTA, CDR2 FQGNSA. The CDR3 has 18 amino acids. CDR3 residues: CASSLPPSGGLAADTQYF. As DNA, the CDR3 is TGTGCCAGCAGCTTACCCCCTAGCGGGGGGTTGGCGGCAGATACGCAGTATTTT.

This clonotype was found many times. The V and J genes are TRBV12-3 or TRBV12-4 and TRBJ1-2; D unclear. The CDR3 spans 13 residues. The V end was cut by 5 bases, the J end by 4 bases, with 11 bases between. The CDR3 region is CASSPGRIYGYTF. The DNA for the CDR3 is TGTGCCAGCAGTCCCGGACGGATCTATGGCTACACCTTC.

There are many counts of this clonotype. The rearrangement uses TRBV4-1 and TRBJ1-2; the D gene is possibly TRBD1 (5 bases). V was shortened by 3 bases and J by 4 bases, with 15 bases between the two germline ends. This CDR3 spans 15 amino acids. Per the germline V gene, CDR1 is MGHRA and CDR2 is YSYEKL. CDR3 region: CASSHPRGDAYGYTF. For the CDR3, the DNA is TGCGCCAGCAGCCATCCGCGGGGGGACGCCTATGGCTACACCTTC.

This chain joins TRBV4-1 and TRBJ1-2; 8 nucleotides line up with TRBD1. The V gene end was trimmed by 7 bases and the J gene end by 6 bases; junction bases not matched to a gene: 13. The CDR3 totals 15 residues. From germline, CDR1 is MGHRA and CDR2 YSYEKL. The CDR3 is CASNPFDRGVDGYTF. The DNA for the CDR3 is TGCGCCAGCAACCCCTTTGACAGGGGAGTTGATGGCTACACCTTC.

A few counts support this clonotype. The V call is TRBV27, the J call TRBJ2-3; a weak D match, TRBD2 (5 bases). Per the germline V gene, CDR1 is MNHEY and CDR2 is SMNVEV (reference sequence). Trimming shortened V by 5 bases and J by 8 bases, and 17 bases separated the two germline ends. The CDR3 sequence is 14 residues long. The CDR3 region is CASSPTGSRSTQYF. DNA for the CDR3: TGTGCCAGCAGTCCTACGGGGTCCCGAAGTACGCAGTATTTT.

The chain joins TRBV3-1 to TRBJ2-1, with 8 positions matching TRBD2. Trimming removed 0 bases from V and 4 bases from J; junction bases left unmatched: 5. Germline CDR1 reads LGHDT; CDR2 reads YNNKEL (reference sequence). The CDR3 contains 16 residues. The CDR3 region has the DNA TGTGCCAGCAGCCAAGAAGTAGCGGGGAGTTACAATGAGCAGTTCTTC. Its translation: CASSQEVAGSYNEQFF.

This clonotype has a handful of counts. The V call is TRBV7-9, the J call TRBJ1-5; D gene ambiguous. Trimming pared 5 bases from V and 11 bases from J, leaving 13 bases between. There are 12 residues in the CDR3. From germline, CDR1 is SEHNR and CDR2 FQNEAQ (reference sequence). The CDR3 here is CASSLDSGTQHF. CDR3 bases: TGTGCCAGCAGCCTCGACTCAGGAACCCAGCATTTT.

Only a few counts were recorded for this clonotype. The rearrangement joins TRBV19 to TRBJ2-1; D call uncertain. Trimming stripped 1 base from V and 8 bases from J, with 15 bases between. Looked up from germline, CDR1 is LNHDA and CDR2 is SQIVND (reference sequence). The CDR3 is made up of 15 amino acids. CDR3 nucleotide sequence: TGTGCCAGTAGTATAGGGAAGGGTTCTCGAGATGAGCAGTTCTTC. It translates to CASSIGKGSRDEQFF.

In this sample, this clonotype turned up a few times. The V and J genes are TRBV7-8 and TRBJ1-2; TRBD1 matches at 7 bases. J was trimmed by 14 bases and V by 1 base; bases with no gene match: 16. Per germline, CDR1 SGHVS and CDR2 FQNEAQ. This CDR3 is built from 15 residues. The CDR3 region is CASSLGQGGPRVWTF. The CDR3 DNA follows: TGTGCCAGCAGCTTAGGCCAAGGGGGCCCGCGGGTATGGACCTTC.

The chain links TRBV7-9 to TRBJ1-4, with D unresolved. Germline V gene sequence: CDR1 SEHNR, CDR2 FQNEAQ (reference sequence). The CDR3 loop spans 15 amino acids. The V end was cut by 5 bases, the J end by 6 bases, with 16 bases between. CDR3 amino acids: CASSQAGRTDEKLFF. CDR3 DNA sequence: TGTGCCAGCAGCCAGGCCGGACGGACCGATGAAAAACTGTTTTTT.

The CDR3 DNA follows: TGTGCCAGCAGTTTAGGGACTAGCTTTAGCACAGATACGCAGTATTTT. Translated, it gives CASSLGTSFSTDTQYF. This sequence joins TRBV12-3 or TRBV12-4 and TRBJ2-3, with 8 bases lining up with TRBD2. The CDR3 consists of 16 residues. The trim removed 1 base at V and 0 bases at J, leaving 3 bases unmatched.

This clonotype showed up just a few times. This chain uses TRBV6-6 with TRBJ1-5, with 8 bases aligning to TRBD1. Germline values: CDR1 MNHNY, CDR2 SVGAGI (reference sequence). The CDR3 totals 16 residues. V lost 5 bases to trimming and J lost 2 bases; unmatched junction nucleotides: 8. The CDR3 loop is CASSHQGAWGNQPQHF. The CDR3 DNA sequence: TGTGCCAGCAGTCATCAGGGGGCGTGGGGCAATCAGCCCCAGCATTTT.

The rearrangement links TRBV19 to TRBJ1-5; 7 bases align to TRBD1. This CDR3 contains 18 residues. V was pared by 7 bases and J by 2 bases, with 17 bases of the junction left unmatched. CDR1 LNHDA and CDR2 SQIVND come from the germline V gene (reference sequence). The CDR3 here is CASTDDRVIGSGNQPQHF. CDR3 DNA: TGTGCCAGTACCGATGACAGGGTGATTGGGTCGGGCAATCAGCCCCAGCATTTT.

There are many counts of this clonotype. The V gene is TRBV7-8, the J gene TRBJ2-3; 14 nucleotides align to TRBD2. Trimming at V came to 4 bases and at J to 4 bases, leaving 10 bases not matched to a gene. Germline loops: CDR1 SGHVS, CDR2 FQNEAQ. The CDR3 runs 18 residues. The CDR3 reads CASSSHPRTSGGPDTQYF. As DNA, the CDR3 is TGTGCCAGCAGCTCCCATCCTCGGACTAGCGGGGGGCCAGATACGCAGTATTTT.

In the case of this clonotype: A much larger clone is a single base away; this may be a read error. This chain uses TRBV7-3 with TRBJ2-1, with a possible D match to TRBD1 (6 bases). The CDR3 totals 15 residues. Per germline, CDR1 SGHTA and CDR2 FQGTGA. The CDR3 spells CVSSSPTPARGEQFF. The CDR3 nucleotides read TGTGTCAGCAGCTCTCCTACCCCTGCCAGGGGCGAGCAGTTCTTC.

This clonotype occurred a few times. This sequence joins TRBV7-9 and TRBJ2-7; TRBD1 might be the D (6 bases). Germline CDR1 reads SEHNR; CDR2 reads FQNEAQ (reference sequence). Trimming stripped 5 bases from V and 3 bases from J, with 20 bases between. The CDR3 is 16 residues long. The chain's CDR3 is CASSPDRLGHYYEQYV. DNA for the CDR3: TGTGCCAGCAGCCCCGATCGCCTGGGACACTACTACGAGCAGTACGTC.

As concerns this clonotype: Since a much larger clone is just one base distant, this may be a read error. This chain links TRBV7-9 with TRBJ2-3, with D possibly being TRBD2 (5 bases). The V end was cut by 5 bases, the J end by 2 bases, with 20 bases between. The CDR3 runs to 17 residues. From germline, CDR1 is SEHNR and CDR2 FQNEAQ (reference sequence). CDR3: CASSTERAGRHTDTQYF. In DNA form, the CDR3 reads TGTGCCAGCAGCACGGAGAGGGCAGGACGCCACACAGATACGCAGTATTTT. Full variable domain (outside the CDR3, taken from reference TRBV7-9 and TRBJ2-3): DTGVSQNPRHKITKRGQNVTFRCDPISEHNRLYWYRQTLGQGPEFLTYFQNEAQLEKSRLLSDRFSAERPKGSFSTLEIQRTEQGDSAMYLCASSTERAGRHTDTQYFGPGTRLTVL.